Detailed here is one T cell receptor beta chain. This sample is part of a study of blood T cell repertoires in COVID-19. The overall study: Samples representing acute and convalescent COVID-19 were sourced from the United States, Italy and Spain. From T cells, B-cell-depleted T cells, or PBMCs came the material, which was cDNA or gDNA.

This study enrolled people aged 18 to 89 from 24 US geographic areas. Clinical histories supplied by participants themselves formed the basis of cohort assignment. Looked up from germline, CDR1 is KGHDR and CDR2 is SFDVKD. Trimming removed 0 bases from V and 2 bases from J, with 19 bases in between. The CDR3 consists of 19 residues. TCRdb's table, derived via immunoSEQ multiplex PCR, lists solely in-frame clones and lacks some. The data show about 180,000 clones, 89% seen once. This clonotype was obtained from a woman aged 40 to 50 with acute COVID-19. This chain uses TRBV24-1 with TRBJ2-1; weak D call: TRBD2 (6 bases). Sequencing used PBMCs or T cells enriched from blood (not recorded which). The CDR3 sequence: CATSDLHGRSDGAYNEQFF. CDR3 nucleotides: TGTGCCACCAGTGATTTGCACGGGAGATCCGACGGGGCCTACAATGAGCAGTTCTTC.